Each of the 17 T cell receptor beta chains below was sequenced from the same sample in a study of human T cells and chemical hapten exposure. Time point indicated: healthy volunteer bleed at 6 weeks. RNA extraction used unfractionated whole blood as the source of total RNA. Each CDR3 protein gets one entry after TCRdb re-called the RACE reads with MiXCR. The sample comprises fewer than 85,000 distinct CDR3 sequences, around 9.4% of which are singletons, and around 1.7% rests with the top ten. Sequencing used whole blood. Receptors were obtained from a female donor in good health. Some clones in this sample may be carry-over from other donors' samples.

This clonotype was detected a few times. The genes are TRBV18 and TRBJ2-3, with TRBD2 as a possible D gene (5 bases). CDR3 length: 14 residues. The V gene lost 3 bases and the J gene lost 6 bases, with 13 bases spanning the gap. The germline V gene has CDR1 KGHSH and CDR2 LQKENI. CDR3 sequence (DNA): TGTGCCAGCTCACCCGCTAGCTTTGCGGATACGCAGTATTTT. It codes for CASSPASFADTQYF.

This clonotype was detected ten times or more. The chain couples TRBV20-1 to TRBJ2-4; 12 bases agree with TRBD2. Per germline, CDR1 DFQATT and CDR2 SNEGSKA (reference sequence). V shed 4 bases and J 0 bases; nucleotides not matched to a gene: 7. The CDR3 runs to 17 residues. CDR3 in amino acids: CSAKVTSGGRAKNIQYF. DNA for the CDR3: TGCAGTGCTAAAGTGACTAGCGGGGGTAGAGCCAAAAACATTCAGTACTTC.

This clonotype was found a few times. The chain combines TRBV12-5 with TRBJ2-5; TRBD2 aligns across 7 bases. The germline CDR1 and CDR2 sequences are LGHNT and FRNRAP. The V segment lost 3 bases and the J segment 3 bases; nucleotides outside the gene matches: 7. The CDR3 loop spans 15 amino acids. The CDR3 coding sequence is TGTGCTAGTGGTTTCCATCTAGCGGACGAAGAGACCCAGTACTTC. Residues: CASGFHLADEETQYF.

This chain connects TRBV12-3 or TRBV12-4 to TRBJ2-3, with 7 bases matching TRBD2. The CDR3 length is 12 residues. V lost 4 bases, J lost 10 bases, and 5 bases stayed unmatched. The CDR3 coding sequence is TGTGCCAGCAGTTCTGGACTAGGGGCGCAGTATTTT. This translates into CASSSGLGAQYF.

This clonotype occurred a few times. This chain connects TRBV12-3 or TRBV12-4 to TRBJ2-1; D is uncertain. Trimming took off 3 bases at V and 7 bases at J, with 13 bases between the two ends. CDR3 length equals 14 residues. The CDR3 region has the DNA TGTGCCAGCAGTTTTATGGGTCCTATGAATGAGCAGTTCTTC. Encoded protein: CASSFMGPMNEQFF.

This clonotype was counted ten times or more. V gene TRBV27 combines with J gene TRBJ2-5, with TRBD2 matching over 8 bases. CDR1 is MNHEY, CDR2 SMNVEV, per germline (reference sequence). With 6 bases clipped from V and 4 bases from J, the junction kept 7 bases outside the gene matches. The CDR3 extends over 14 amino acids. The CDR3 protein is CASSRTSQGETQYF. The CDR3, as DNA: TGTGCCAGCAGCCGGACTAGCCAGGGAGAGACCCAGTACTTC.

V is TRBV5-4 and J is TRBJ2-7, with TRBD2 as a possible D gene (5 bases). Trimming cost V 0 bases and J 7 bases, with 11 bases left between them. The CDR3 has 13 amino acids. Germline lookup yields CDR1 SGHNT and CDR2 YYREEE (reference sequence). Here the CDR3 DNA reads TGTGCCAGCAGCTTGGACGCTAGCTCTGAGCAGTACTTC. It translates to CASSLDASSEQYF.

With respect to this clonotype: Just one base apart from a much larger clone, this may be a read error. The chain carries TRBV5-1 and TRBJ1-1; unclear D gene. The CDR3 contains 15 residues. V shed 0 bases and J shed 4 bases, with 13 bases lying between them. In germline, CDR1 is SGHRS, CDR2 YFSETQ. For the CDR3, the DNA is TGCGCCAGCAGCTTGGAGCGCAGGAGGACCACTGAAGCTTTCTTT. Its protein product is CASSLERRRTTEAFF. The full variable domain, with the rest looked up from reference TRBV5-1 and TRBJ1-1, is KAGVTQTPRYLIKTRGQQVTLSCSPISGHRSVSWYQQTPGQGLQFLFEYFSETQRNKGNFPGRFSGRQFSNSRSEMNVSTLELGDSALYLCASSLERRRTTEAFFGQGTRLTVV.

This clonotype appeared many times. This rearrangement joins TRBV5-1 to TRBJ2-2; 7 bases line up with TRBD1. This CDR3 has 15 residues. Germline lookup yields CDR1 SGHRS and CDR2 YFSETQ. V lost 1 base to trimming and J lost 4 bases; unmatched junction nucleotides: 4. CDR3 amino acids: CASSLSPGGTGELFF. In nucleotides, the CDR3 is TGCGCCAGCAGCTTGAGTCCAGGGGGCACCGGGGAGCTGTTTTTT.

In its sample, this clonotype was seen a few times. Here the CDR3 reads CASWGANVLTF. The CDR3 DNA follows: TGTGCCAGTTGGGGGGCCAACGTCCTGACTTTC. The chain combines TRBV2 with TRBJ2-6, with D hard to call. The V and J ends lost 9 bases and 4 bases respectively, with 4 bases between them. The CDR3 runs 11 residues. Per germline, CDR1 SNHLY and CDR2 FYNNEI.

This clonotype was recorded at least ten times. The V and J genes are TRBV5-4 and TRBJ2-7; 12 positions agree with TRBD2. This CDR3 has 16 amino acids. V lost 2 bases and J lost 5; bases outside the gene matches: 8. Germline assignment: CDR1 SGHNT and CDR2 YYREEE (reference sequence). In nucleotides, the CDR3 is TGTGCCAGCAGCTTCGGTGGACTAGCGGGGCGGCACGAGCAGTACTTC. Protein sequence: CASSFGGLAGRHEQYF.

In this sample, this clonotype turned up many times. V gene TRBV6-5 combines with J gene TRBJ2-1, with 8 positions matching TRBD1. Germline CDR1 MNHEY, CDR2 SVGAGI. Trimming at V came to 5 bases and at J to 4 bases, leaving 7 bases not matched to a gene. The CDR3 consists of 15 residues. CDR3 bases: TGTGCCAGCAGTACCGGACAGGGCAAATACAATGAGCAGTTCTTC. This encodes CASSTGQGKYNEQFF.

The V call is TRBV6-6, the J call TRBJ1-1, with 10 bases identical to TRBD1. The germline gives CDR1 MNHNY, CDR2 SVGAGI (reference sequence). The junction had 3 bases not matched to a gene; V was cut back by 0 bases and J by 5 bases. The CDR3 loop spans 15 amino acids. The CDR3 DNA reads as TGTGCCAGCAGTTACTCCGGACAGGGGGGGACTGAAGCTTTCTTT. It yields the protein CASSYSGQGGTEAFF.

There are a few counts of this clonotype. This chain connects TRBV27 to TRBJ2-7; 8 nucleotides align to TRBD2. V shed 4 bases, J shed 5 bases, and the junction held 7 bases outside the gene matches. The CDR3 totals 14 residues. The germline V gene encodes CDR1 MNHEY and CDR2 SMNVEV (reference sequence). CDR3 DNA sequence: TGTGCCAGCAGTTCACGGGGGGGCTCGGACGAGCAGTACTTC. Its protein is CASSSRGGSDEQYF.

J is TRBJ2-2 and V is TRBV20-1; no reliable D call. The CDR3 loop spans 13 amino acids. CDR1 and CDR2 from the germline V gene are DFQATT and SNEGSKA (reference sequence). The V and J ends lost 6 bases and 8 bases respectively, with 16 bases between them. The CDR3 DNA sequence: TGCAGTGCAAAGTTCGGCCCCAGGGGGGAGCTGTTTTTT. This sequence encodes CSAKFGPRGELFF.

This clonotype was recorded many times. This chain connects TRBV29-1 to TRBJ1-2; 11 bases line up with TRBD1. CDR3 length: 16 amino acids. Per the germline V gene, CDR1 is SQVTM and CDR2 is ANQGSEA. J lost 8 bases, V lost 1 base, and 12 bases had no gene match. The CDR3 here is CSVEGAHEDRGRGYTF. The CDR3 region has the DNA TGCAGCGTTGAAGGGGCCCATGAGGACAGGGGGCGAGGCTACACCTTC.

The chain is built from TRBV4-2 and TRBJ1-1; no clear D gene. This CDR3 is 14 amino acids long. V lost 0 bases and J lost 10, with 15 bases in between. Germline V gene data show CDR1 as LGHNA and CDR2 as YNFKEQ. CDR3 in DNA: TGTGCCAGCAGCCAAGAAGAGGGTAACCGGGGAGCTTTCTTT. Translation: CASSQEEGNRGAFF.